This T cell receptor (beta chain) was sequenced for a study of blood T cell repertoires in COVID-19. Background on the study: Whether acute or convalescent, the COVID-19 samples came from the United States, Italy and Spain. The analysed material was cDNA or gDNA that came from T cells, B-cell-depleted T cells, or PBMCs.

CDR1 MNHNS and CDR2 SASEGT come from the germline V gene. The CDR3 runs to 12 residues. The ends were cut back, 2 bases at V and 8 bases at J, with 9 bases in the middle. Method: immunoSEQ multiplex PCR; TCRdb's copy keeps in-frame clones and lacks some. This sample has 50,000 to 75,000 clones, with around 80% found just once. The V and J genes are TRBV6-1 and TRBJ1-2; possible D gene TRBD1, 5 bases. The sequence was obtained from a human donor in a cohort sampled during active COVID-19. The specimen was peripheral blood. CDR3 amino acids: CASSELGGGYTF. The DNA for the CDR3 is TGTGCCAGCAGTGAACTTGGGGGGGGCTACACCTTC.